This TCR beta chain was captured in a study of blood T cell repertoires in COVID-19. V shed 3 bases and J shed 3 bases, with 9 bases lying between them. This CDR3 is 13 amino acids long. Germline loops: CDR1 SEHNR, CDR2 FQNEAQ (reference sequence). The method was immunoSEQ multiplex PCR; TCRdb's version includes in-frame clones alone and lacks a portion of them. This sample yields approximately 170,000 clones, of which less than 90% are seen a single time; roughly 8% belongs to the top ten. The TCR was taken from a woman between 50 and 59 years old who had recovered from COVID-19. The J gene is TRBJ2-7, the V gene TRBV7-9; tentatively, D is TRBD1 (6 bases). Material for sequencing was PBMCs or T cells enriched from blood (not recorded which). The CDR3 spells CASSLDSFYEQYF. The CDR3 bases are TGTGCCAGCAGCTTGGACAGTTTCTACGAGCAGTACTTC. Full variable domain (outside the CDR3, taken from reference TRBV7-9 and TRBJ2-7): DTGVSQNPRHKITKRGQNVTFRCDPISEHNRLYWYRQTLGQGPEFLTYFQNEAQLEKSRLLSDRFSAERPKGSFSTLEIQRTEQGDSAMYLCASSLDSFYEQYFGPGTRLTVT.